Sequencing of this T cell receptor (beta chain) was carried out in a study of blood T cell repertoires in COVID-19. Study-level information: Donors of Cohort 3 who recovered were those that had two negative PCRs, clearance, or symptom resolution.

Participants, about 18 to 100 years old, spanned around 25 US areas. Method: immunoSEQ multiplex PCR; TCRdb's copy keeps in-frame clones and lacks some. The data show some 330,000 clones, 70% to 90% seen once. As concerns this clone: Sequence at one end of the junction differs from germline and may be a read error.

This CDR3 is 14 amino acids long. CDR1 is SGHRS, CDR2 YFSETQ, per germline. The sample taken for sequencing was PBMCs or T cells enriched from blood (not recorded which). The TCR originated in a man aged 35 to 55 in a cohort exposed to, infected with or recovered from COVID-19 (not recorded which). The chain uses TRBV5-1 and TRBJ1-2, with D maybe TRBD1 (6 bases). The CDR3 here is CASRLDSFNYGYTF. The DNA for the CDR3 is TGCGCCAGCAGATTGGACAGCTTTAACTATGGCTACACCTTC.